The 29 T cell receptor beta chains presented below share a single source sample, sequenced in a study of response to subunit inactivated influenza vaccine. TCRdb redid the calling of the RT-PCR reads with MiXCR, one entry per CDR3 protein. The sample has about 500,000 distinct CDR3 sequences, roughly 13% seen once. Sequences were derived from PBMCs from blood, sampled 45 days after vaccination. Receptors originate from a man aged 45-65 years who received an inactivated influenza vaccine.

In this sample, this clonotype turned up many times. V gene TRBV5-1 combines with J gene TRBJ2-7; 11 bases align to TRBD2. Trimming at V came to 4 bases and at J to 4 bases, leaving 4 bases not matched to a gene. Germline CDR1 reads SGHRS; CDR2 reads YFSETQ. This CDR3 is built from 14 residues. CDR3 region: CASSRGTSGYEQYF. In DNA, the CDR3 is TGCGCCAGCAGCCGAGGGACTAGCGGATACGAGCAGTACTTC.

This clonotype was detected only a few times. Written as DNA, the CDR3 is TGTGCCATCAAGCGGGGGGACTATGGCTACACCTTC. Translating gives CAIKRGDYGYTF. The V gene is TRBV10-3, the J gene TRBJ1-2, with TRBD1 as a possible D gene (5 bases). This CDR3 is 12 amino acids long. Germline V lookup: CDR1 ENHRY, CDR2 SYGVKD. Trimming took off 7 bases at V and 3 bases at J, with 9 bases between the two ends.

The rearrangement links TRBV20-1 to TRBJ2-6; possible D gene TRBD1, 5 bases. Germline V CDR1 and CDR2: DFQATT, SNEGSKA (reference sequence). The V end was cut by 4 bases, the J end by 1 base, with 17 bases between. The CDR3 loop spans 17 amino acids. Here the CDR3 reads CSAIYRPRGSGANVLTF. CDR3 bases: TGCAGTGCTATCTACAGGCCCCGAGGATCTGGGGCCAACGTCCTGACTTTC.

This clonotype has a count of ten or more. The chain carries TRBV20-1 and TRBJ1-5, with 9 bases identical to TRBD1. Germline trimming cut 6 bases from V and 0 bases from J; bases unmatched to any gene: 6. The CDR3 has 15 amino acids. Looked up from germline, CDR1 is DFQATT and CDR2 is SNEGSKA (reference sequence). The CDR3 DNA reads TGCAGTGCCAGGGACAGGGTTAATAGCAATCAGCCCCAGCATTTT. Translating it yields CSARDRVNSNQPQHF.

This clonotype appeared a few times. In nucleotides, the CDR3 is TGTGCCAGCAGTTCCCAGGGGAGTGAGCAGTTCTTC. Its protein product is CASSSQGSEQFF. The chain links TRBV12-3 or TRBV12-4 to TRBJ2-1, with TRBD1 as a possible D gene (6 bases). The V end was cut by 4 bases, the J end by 9 bases, with 10 bases between. The CDR3 loop spans 12 amino acids.

This clonotype was recorded many times. This sequence joins TRBV3-1 and TRBJ1-1, with D perhaps TRBD1 (5 bases). Trimming pared 6 bases from V and 4 bases from J, leaving 12 bases between. In germline, CDR1 is LGHDT, CDR2 YNNKEL (reference sequence). The CDR3 length is 13 residues. CDR3 in amino acids: CASSPWGGTEAFF. As DNA, the CDR3 is TGTGCCAGCAGTCCCTGGGGGGGCACTGAAGCTTTCTTT.

This clonotype showed up many times. This sequence joins TRBV10-3 and TRBJ2-5; TRBD1 or TRBD2 may be the D gene (6 bases each). With 0 bases removed from V and 4 bases from J, the gap between germline ends came to 18 bases. CDR1 is ENHRY and CDR2 is SYGVKD in the germline V gene. The CDR3 totals 17 residues. CDR3 region: CAISESPRPGARETQYF. CDR3 nucleotide sequence: TGTGCCATCAGTGAGTCCCCTCGGCCGGGGGCTCGAGAGACCCAGTACTTC.

This clonotype was counted a few times. The CDR3 nucleotides read TGTGCCAGCAGCACAACTGACAGGCCTCGCACTGAAGCTTTCTTT. Its translation is CASSTTDRPRTEAFF. V is TRBV3-1 and J is TRBJ1-1, with D possibly TRBD1 on 6 matching bases. CDR3 length: 15 amino acids. CDR1 and CDR2 from the germline V gene are LGHDT and YNNKEL (reference sequence). V was shortened by 5 bases and J by 4 bases, with 17 bases between the two germline ends.

This clonotype has a count of ten or more. This rearrangement joins TRBV3-1 to TRBJ2-1; TRBD2 is a possible D gene (6 bases). Trimming left V 1 base short and J 6 bases short, with 13 bases between. The CDR3 covers 15 residues. Germline V gives CDR1 LGHDT, CDR2 YNNKEL (reference sequence). For the CDR3, the DNA is TGTGCCAGCAGCCAAGGTTTTACTAGCCGCAATGAGCAGTTCTTC. This sequence encodes CASSQGFTSRNEQFF.

This chain uses TRBV6-5 with TRBJ2-3, with D possibly matching TRBD1 (6 bases). The CDR3 has 12 residues. With 9 bases removed from V and 1 base from J, the gap between germline ends came to 8 bases. Germline V gives CDR1 MNHEY, CDR2 SVGAGI. The CDR3 loop reads CARSGGTDTQYF. The CDR3 DNA reads TGTGCCAGATCAGGGGGCACAGATACGCAGTATTTT.

In this sample, this clonotype turned up a few times. The chain is built from TRBV24-1 and TRBJ2-7; possible D gene TRBD2, 5 bases. This CDR3 has 11 residues. CDR1 KGHDR and CDR2 SFDVKD come from the germline V gene. Trimming took off 3 bases at V and 7 bases at J, with 6 bases between the two ends. The CDR3 here is CATSDEREQYF. The DNA for the CDR3 is TGTGCCACCAGTGATGAGCGGGAGCAGTACTTC.

As for this clonotype: The junction does not match germline at one end; this may be a read error. The V gene is TRBV25-1, the J gene TRBJ2-7, with TRBD1 matching 10 bases. The CDR3 runs 12 residues. Per germline, CDR1 MGHDK and CDR2 SYGVNS. The CDR3 region is CASSEGDRGRRF. CDR3 nucleotide sequence: TGTGCCAGCAGTGAAGGGGACAGGGGCAGGAGATTC.

In this sample, this clonotype turned up a few times. The rearrangement links TRBV6-5 to TRBJ2-5; D is unresolved. The V gene's germline CDR1 is MNHEY and CDR2 SVGAGI. The CDR3 totals 14 residues. The V gene lost 0 bases and the J gene lost 5 bases, with 10 bases spanning the gap. The CDR3: CASSYSVGSETQYF. CDR3 DNA sequence: TGTGCCAGCAGTTACTCCGTGGGAAGTGAGACCCAGTACTTC.

This clonotype was found many times. The gene calls are TRBV29-1 and TRBJ2-2; the D gene is possibly TRBD2 (6 bases). Germline values: CDR1 SQVTM, CDR2 ANQGSEA. This CDR3 has 12 residues. Trimming left V 1 base short and J 6 bases short, with 6 bases between. The CDR3 coding sequence is TGCAGCGTTGAAGGGGGGGCCGGGGAGCTGTTTTTT. As protein: CSVEGGAGELFF.

This clonotype was seen a handful of times. The V call is TRBV7-9, the J call TRBJ2-1; tentative D call: TRBD1 (6 bases). With 0 bases removed from V and 5 bases from J, the gap between germline ends came to 11 bases. Germline V gene sequence: CDR1 SEHNR, CDR2 FQNEAQ (reference sequence). This CDR3 is 15 amino acids long. CDR3 nucleotide sequence: TGTGCCAGCAGCTTAGCGGGGGCCCTCAACAATGAGCAGTTCTTC. Its translation: CASSLAGALNNEQFF.

At least ten counts were recorded for this clonotype. This rearrangement joins TRBV10-3 to TRBJ2-1, with 10 bases matching TRBD2. CDR1 is ENHRY, CDR2 SYGVKD, per germline. This CDR3 has 16 amino acids. The junction had 10 bases not matched to a gene; V was cut back by 4 bases and J by 7 bases. CDR3 in amino acids: CAISVASGSGGNEQFF. The DNA for the CDR3 is TGTGCCATCAGTGTGGCTAGCGGGAGTGGGGGGAATGAGCAGTTCTTC.

This chain links TRBV24-1 with TRBJ2-2, with 8 positions matching TRBD1. This CDR3 contains 13 residues. V was pared by 7 bases and J by 5 bases, with 2 bases of the junction left unmatched. Germline values: CDR1 KGHDR, CDR2 SFDVKD. CDR3 sequence (DNA): TGTGCCACCAGGCGGACAGGGACCGGGGAGCTGTTTTTT. Protein: CATRRTGTGELFF.

The chain uses TRBV6-1 and TRBJ1-2; 9 bases are a match to TRBD1. Germline lookup yields CDR1 MNHNS and CDR2 SASEGT. The CDR3 runs to 14 residues. Germline trimming cut 6 bases from V and 7 bases from J; bases unmatched to any gene: 9. CDR3 loop: CASSSDRGPGGYTF. The CDR3 bases are TGTGCCAGCAGCTCGGACAGGGGACCTGGTGGCTACACCTTC.

The chain carries TRBV5-1 and TRBJ2-5; 11 positions match TRBD2. This CDR3 has 19 residues. Germline V CDR1 and CDR2: SGHRS, YFSETQ. The J segment lost 0 bases and the V segment lost 0 bases, leaving 10 bases of the junction unmatched. The CDR3 sequence is CASSLGFLAGGRYQETQYF. The CDR3 bases are TGCGCCAGCAGCTTGGGTTTCCTAGCGGGGGGTCGGTACCAAGAGACCCAGTACTTC.

Many counts were recorded for this clonotype. This rearrangement joins TRBV18 to TRBJ2-7, with D possibly matching TRBD1 (7 bases). The ends were cut back, 2 bases at V and 3 bases at J, with 17 bases in the middle. The CDR3 runs to 16 residues. Germline loops: CDR1 KGHSH, CDR2 LQKENI. CDR3: CASSPSSRGVYYEQYF. The DNA for the CDR3 is TGTGCCAGCTCACCAAGTAGCAGGGGGGTCTACTACGAGCAGTACTTC.

The CDR3, as DNA: TGTGCCAGCTACACTAGCGGGAGATGGAATGAGCAGTTCTTC. Its translation: CASYTSGRWNEQFF. The chain combines TRBV6-2 or TRBV6-3 with TRBJ2-1; 11 bases map to TRBD2. The CDR3 is made up of 14 amino acids. Per germline, CDR1 MNHEY and CDR2 SVGEGT. V trimming: 8 bases; J trimming: 7 bases; junction bases outside the gene matches: 7.

This chain's CDR3 is CASSEADRGLQETQYF. In DNA form, the CDR3 reads TGTGCCAGCAGTGAAGCGGACAGGGGGCTCCAAGAGACCCAGTACTTC. The gene calls are TRBV2 and TRBJ2-5, with TRBD1 matching over 11 bases. The CDR3 loop spans 16 amino acids. In germline, CDR1 is SNHLY, CDR2 FYNNEI. With 0 bases clipped from V and 1 base from J, the junction kept 1 base outside the gene matches.

The V call is TRBV20-1, the J call TRBJ2-7; 11 nucleotides agree with TRBD1. This CDR3 is 14 amino acids long. Germline CDR1 and CDR2: DFQATT and SNEGSKA (reference sequence). Trimming cost V 6 bases and J 2 bases; bases outside gene matches: 6. CDR3 in amino acids: CSARGQGGTYEQYF. CDR3 sequence (DNA): TGCAGTGCCAGGGGACAGGGGGGTACCTACGAGCAGTACTTC.

The chain couples TRBV7-2 to TRBJ2-5; 11 bases fit TRBD1. The CDR3 is 15 amino acids. Germline CDR1 SGHTA, CDR2 FQGNSA. The trim removed 9 bases at V and 1 base at J, leaving 7 bases unmatched. CDR3 in amino acids: CASKRDRGSQETQYF. The CDR3 DNA reads as TGTGCCAGTAAACGGGACAGGGGGTCCCAAGAGACCCAGTACTTC.

This clonotype was seen a few times. The chain employs TRBV10-3 and TRBJ2-7, with 9 nucleotides matching TRBD2. The CDR3 totals 13 residues. Unmatched junction bases numbered 8, after V lost 10 bases and J lost 4 bases. The germline V gene encodes CDR1 ENHRY and CDR2 SYGVKD. DNA of the CDR3: TGTGCCACCTCGGGTAGCGGGAGTTACGAGCAGTACTTC. Translation: CATSGSGSYEQYF.

This chain uses TRBV3-1 with TRBJ2-2; tentatively, D is TRBD1 (5 bases). Trimming shortened V by 3 bases and J by 5 bases, and 10 bases separated the two germline ends. CDR3 length equals 14 residues. Germline-derived CDR1 and CDR2 are LGHDT and YNNKEL (reference sequence). The DNA of the CDR3 is TGTGCCAGCAGCCACGCAGGGAAAACCGGGGAGCTGTTTTTT. Translating it yields CASSHAGKTGELFF.

CDR3 DNA sequence: TGTGCCAGCACCGGACAGGGGGCTTGGAACGAGCAGTACTTC. Translating gives CASTGQGAWNEQYF. The V call is TRBV6-2 or TRBV6-3, the J call TRBJ2-7, with 11 positions matching TRBD1. CDR1 and CDR2 (germline): MNHEY, SVGEGT. J was trimmed by 5 bases and V by 7 bases; bases with no gene match: 7. This CDR3 region has 14 residues.

The chain links TRBV6-5 to TRBJ2-1, with 8 bases fitting TRBD1. Trimming cost V 3 bases and J 4 bases; bases outside gene matches: 8. The CDR3 runs 16 residues. Per the germline V gene, CDR1 is MNHEY and CDR2 is SVGAGI. The CDR3 region is CASSYWGGTGYNEQFF. CDR3 bases: TGTGCCAGCAGTTATTGGGGCGGGACAGGTTACAATGAGCAGTTCTTC.

This clonotype came up a few times. The rearrangement joins TRBV29-1 to TRBJ2-1, with D uncertain. This CDR3 spans 13 amino acids. V was pared by 4 bases and J by 3 bases, with 10 bases between. Germline CDR1 and CDR2: SQVTM and ANQGSEA. The CDR3 DNA reads TGCAGCGTTGGGCCTAGGAGCTACAATGAGCAGTTCTTC. Its translation is CSVGPRSYNEQFF.